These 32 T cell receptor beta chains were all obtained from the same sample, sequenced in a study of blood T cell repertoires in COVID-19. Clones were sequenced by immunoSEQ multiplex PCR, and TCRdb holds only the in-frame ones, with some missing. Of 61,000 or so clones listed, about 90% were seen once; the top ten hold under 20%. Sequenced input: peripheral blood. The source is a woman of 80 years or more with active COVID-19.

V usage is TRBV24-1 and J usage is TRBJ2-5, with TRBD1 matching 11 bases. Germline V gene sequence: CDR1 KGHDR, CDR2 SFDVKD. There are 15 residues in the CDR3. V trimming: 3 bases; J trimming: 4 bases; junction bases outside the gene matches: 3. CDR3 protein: CATSDGQGAGETQYF. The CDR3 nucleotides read TGTGCCACCAGTGATGGACAGGGGGCAGGAGAGACCCAGTACTTC.

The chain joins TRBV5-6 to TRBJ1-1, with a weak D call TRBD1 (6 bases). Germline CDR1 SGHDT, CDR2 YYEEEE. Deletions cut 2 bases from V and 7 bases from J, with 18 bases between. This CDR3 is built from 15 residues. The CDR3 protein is CASSFRARGRNEAFF. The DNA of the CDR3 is TGTGCCAGCAGCTTTAGGGCCAGGGGAAGAAATGAAGCTTTCTTT.

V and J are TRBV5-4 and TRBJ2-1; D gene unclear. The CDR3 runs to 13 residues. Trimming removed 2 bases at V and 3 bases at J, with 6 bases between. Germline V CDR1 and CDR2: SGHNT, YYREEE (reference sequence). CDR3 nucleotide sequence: TGTGCCAGCAGCTTAAACTACTACAATGAGCAGTTCTTC. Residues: CASSLNYYNEQFF. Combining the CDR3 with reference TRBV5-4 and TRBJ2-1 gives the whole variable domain ETGVTQSPTHLIKTRGQQVTLRCSSQSGHNTVSWYQQALGQGPQFIFQYYREEENGRGNFPPRFSGLQFPNYSSELNVNALELDDSALYLCASSLNYYNEQFFGPGTRLTVL.

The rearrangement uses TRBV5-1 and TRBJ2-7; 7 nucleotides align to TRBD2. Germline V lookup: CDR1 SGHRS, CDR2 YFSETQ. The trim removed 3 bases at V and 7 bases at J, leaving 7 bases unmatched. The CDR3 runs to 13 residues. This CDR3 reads CASSSLAGQEQYF. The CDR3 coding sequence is TGCGCCAGCAGCTCCTTAGCGGGTCAAGAGCAGTACTTC.

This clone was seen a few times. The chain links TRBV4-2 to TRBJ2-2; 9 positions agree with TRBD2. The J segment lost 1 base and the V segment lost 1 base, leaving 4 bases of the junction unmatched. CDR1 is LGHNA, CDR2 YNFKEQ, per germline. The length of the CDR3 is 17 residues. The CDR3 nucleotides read TGTGCCAGCAGCCAAGTCAGTAGCGGGGGGAACACCGGGGAGCTGTTTTTT. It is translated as CASSQVSSGGNTGELFF.

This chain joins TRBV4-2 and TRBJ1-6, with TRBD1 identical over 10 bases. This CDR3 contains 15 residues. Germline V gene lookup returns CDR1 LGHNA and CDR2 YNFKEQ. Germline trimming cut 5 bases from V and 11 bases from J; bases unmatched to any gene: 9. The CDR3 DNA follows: TGTGCCAGCAGCTTAACTGGACAGGGGGGCCCACCCCTCCACTTT. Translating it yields CASSLTGQGGPPLHF.

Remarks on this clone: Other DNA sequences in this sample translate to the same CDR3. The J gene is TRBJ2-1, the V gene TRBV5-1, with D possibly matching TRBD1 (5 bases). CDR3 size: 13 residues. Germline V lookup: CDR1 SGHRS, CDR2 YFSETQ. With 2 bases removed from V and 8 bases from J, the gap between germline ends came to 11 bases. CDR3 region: CASSLGQGDEQFF. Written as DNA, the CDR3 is TGCGCCAGCAGCTTAGGTCAGGGTGATGAGCAGTTCTTC.

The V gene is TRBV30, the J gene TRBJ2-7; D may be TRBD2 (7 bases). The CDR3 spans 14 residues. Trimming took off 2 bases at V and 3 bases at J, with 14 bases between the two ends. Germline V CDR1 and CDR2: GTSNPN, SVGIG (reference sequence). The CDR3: CAWSFGGALYEQYF. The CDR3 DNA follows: TGTGCCTGGAGTTTTGGGGGGGCCCTCTACGAGCAGTACTTC.

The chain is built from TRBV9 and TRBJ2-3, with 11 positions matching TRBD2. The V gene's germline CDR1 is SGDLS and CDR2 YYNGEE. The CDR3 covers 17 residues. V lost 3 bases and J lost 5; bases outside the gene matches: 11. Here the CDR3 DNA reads TGTGCCAGCAGCGCGAGGGGTAGCGGGGGGGCTAGAGATACGCAGTATTTT. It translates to CASSARGSGGARDTQYF.

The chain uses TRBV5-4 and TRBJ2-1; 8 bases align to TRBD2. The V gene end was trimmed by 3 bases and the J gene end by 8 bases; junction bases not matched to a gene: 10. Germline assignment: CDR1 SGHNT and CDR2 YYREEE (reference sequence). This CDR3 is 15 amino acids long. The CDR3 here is CASSSEISGGDEQFF. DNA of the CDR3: TGTGCCAGCAGCTCGGAGATAAGCGGGGGCGATGAGCAGTTCTTC.

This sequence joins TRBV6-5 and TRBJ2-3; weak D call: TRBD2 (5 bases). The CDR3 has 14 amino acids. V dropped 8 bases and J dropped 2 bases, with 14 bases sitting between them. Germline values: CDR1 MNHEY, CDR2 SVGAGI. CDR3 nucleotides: TGTGCCAGCGGGTCTAGCTTTTCCACAGATACGCAGTATTTT. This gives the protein CASGSSFSTDTQYF.

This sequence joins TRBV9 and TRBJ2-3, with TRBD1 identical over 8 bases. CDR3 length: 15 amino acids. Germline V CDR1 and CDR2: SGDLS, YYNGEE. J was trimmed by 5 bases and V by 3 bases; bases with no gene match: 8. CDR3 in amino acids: CASSARTGRGDTQYF. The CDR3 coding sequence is TGTGCCAGCAGCGCTCGGACAGGGCGGGGAGATACGCAGTATTTT.

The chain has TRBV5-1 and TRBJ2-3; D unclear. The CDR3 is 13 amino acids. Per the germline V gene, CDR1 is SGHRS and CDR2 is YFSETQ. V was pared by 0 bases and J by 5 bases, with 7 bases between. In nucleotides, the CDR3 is TGCGCCAGCAGCTTGGGCATGCGAGATACGCAGTATTTT. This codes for CASSLGMRDTQYF.

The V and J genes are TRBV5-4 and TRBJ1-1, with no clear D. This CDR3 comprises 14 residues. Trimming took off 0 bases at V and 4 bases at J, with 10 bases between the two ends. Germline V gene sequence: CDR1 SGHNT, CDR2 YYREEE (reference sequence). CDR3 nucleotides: TGTGCCAGCAGCTTGGGACAAGACCCCACTGAAGCTTTCTTT. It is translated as CASSLGQDPTEAFF.

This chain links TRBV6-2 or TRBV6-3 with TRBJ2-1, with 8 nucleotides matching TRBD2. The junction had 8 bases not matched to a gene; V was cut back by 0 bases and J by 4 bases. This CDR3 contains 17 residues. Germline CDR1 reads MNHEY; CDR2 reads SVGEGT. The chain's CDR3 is CASSYSMGRGEYNEQFF. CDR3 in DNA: TGTGCCAGCAGTTACTCGATGGGGCGGGGGGAGTACAATGAGCAGTTCTTC.

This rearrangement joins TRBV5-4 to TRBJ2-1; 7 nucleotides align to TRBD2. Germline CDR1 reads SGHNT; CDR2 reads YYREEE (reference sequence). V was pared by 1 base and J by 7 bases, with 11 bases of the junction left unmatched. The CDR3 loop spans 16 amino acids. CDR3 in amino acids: CASSLSNRGEGNEQFF. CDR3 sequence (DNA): TGTGCCAGCAGCTTGAGTAACCGGGGGGAGGGGAATGAGCAGTTCTTC.

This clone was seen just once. The CDR3 region has the DNA TGTGCCAGCAGCTTGGGCGGGGTCGAGACCCAGTACTTC. Amino acids: CASSLGGVETQYF. The J gene is TRBJ2-5, the V gene TRBV5-4; weak D call: TRBD2 (6 bases). From germline, CDR1 is SGHNT and CDR2 YYREEE (reference sequence). This CDR3 spans 13 amino acids. Deletions cut 0 bases from V and 5 bases from J, with 8 bases between. Supplemented by reference TRBV5-4 and TRBJ2-5, the full variable domain reads ETGVTQSPTHLIKTRGQQVTLRCSSQSGHNTVSWYQQALGQGPQFIFQYYREEENGRGNFPPRFSGLQFPNYSSELNVNALELDDSALYLCASSLGGVETQYFGPGTRLLVL.

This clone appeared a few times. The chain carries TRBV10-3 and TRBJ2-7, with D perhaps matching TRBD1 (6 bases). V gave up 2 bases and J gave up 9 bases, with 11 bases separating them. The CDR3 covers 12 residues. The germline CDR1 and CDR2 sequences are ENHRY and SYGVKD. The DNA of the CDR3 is TGTGCCATCAGTGAGCACAGGGAAGGGCAGTACTTC. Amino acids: CAISEHREGQYF.

The CDR3 loop reads CASSYGTGGAQPQHF. The CDR3 nucleotides read TGTGCCAGCAGTTACGGGACAGGGGGTGCTCAGCCCCAGCATTTT. The genes are TRBV6-2 or TRBV6-3 and TRBJ1-5, with TRBD1 matching 11 bases. In germline, CDR1 is MNHEY, CDR2 SVGEGT. The CDR3 is made up of 15 amino acids. V was clipped by 2 bases and J by 6 bases; unmatched bases: 3.

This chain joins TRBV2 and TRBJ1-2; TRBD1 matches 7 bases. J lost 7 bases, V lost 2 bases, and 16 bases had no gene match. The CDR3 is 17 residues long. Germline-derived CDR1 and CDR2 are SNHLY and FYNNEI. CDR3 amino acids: CASSELGGQHTLFGYTF. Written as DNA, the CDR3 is TGTGCCAGCAGTGAATTGGGGGGACAGCACACTCTATTTGGCTACACCTTC.

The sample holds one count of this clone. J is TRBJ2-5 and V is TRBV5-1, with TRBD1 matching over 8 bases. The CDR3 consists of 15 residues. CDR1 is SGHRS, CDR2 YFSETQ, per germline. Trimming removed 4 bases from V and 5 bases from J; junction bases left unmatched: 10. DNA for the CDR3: TGCGCCAGCAGCCCCCAGACAGGGGCGACGGAGACCCAGTACTTC. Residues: CASSPQTGATETQYF.

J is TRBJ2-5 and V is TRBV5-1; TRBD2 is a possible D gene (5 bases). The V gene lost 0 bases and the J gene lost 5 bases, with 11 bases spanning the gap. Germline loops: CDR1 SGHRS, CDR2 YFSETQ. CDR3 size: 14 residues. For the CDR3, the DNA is TGCGCCAGCAGCTTGGAGGTCGGGGTTGAGACCCAGTACTTC. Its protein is CASSLEVGVETQYF. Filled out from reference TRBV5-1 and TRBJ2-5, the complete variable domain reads KAGVTQTPRYLIKTRGQQVTLSCSPISGHRSVSWYQQTPGQGLQFLFEYFSETQRNKGNFPGRFSGRQFSNSRSEMNVSTLELGDSALYLCASSLEVGVETQYFGPGTRLLVL.

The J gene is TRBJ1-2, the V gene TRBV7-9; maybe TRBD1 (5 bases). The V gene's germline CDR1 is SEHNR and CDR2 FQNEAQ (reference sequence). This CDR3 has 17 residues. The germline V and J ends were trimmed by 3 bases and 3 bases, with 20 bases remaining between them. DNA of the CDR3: TGTGCCAGCAGCTTGGGAGAGGGAGGGGCCTATGACTATGGCTACACCTTC. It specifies CASSLGEGGAYDYGYTF. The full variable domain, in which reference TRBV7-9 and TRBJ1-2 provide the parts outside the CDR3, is DTGVSQNPRHKITKRGQNVTFRCDPISEHNRLYWYRQTLGQGPEFLTYFQNEAQLEKSRLLSDRFSAERPKGSFSTLEIQRTEQGDSAMYLCASSLGEGGAYDYGYTFGSGTRLTVV.

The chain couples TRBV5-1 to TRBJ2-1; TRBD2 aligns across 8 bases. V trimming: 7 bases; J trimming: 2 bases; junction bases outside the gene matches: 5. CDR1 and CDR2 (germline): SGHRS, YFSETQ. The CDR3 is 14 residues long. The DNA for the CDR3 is TGCGCCAGCTCGGGCGGGGGGCCCTACAATGAGCAGTTCTTC. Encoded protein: CASSGGGPYNEQFF. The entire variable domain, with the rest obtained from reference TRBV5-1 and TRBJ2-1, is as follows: KAGVTQTPRYLIKTRGQQVTLSCSPISGHRSVSWYQQTPGQGLQFLFEYFSETQRNKGNFPGRFSGRQFSNSRSEMNVSTLELGDSALYLCASSGGGPYNEQFFGPGTRLTVL.

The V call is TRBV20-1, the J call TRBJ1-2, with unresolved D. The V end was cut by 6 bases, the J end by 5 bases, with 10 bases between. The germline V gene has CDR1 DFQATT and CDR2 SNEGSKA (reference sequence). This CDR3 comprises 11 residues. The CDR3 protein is CSAEVLYGYTF. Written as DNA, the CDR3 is TGCAGTGCCGAGGTCCTTTATGGCTACACCTTC.

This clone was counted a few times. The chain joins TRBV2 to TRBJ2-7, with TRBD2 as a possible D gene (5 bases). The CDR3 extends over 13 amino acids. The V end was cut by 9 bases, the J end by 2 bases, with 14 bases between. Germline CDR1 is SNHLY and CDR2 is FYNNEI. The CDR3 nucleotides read TGTGCCAGTTCCTCGACTATTCCCTACGAGCAGTACTTC. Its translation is CASSSTIPYEQYF.

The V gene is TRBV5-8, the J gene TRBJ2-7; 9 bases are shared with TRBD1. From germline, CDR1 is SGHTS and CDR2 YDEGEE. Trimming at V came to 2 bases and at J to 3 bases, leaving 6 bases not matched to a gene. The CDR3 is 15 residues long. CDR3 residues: CASSFGGQGRYEQYF. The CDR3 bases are TGTGCCAGCAGCTTCGGGGGACAGGGTCGCTACGAGCAGTACTTC.

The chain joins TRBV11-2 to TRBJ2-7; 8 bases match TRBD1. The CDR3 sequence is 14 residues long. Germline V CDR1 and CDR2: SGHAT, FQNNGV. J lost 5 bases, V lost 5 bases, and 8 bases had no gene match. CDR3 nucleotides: TGTGCCAGCAGCCCCCGGACAGGGAATGACGAGCAGTACTTC. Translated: CASSPRTGNDEQYF.

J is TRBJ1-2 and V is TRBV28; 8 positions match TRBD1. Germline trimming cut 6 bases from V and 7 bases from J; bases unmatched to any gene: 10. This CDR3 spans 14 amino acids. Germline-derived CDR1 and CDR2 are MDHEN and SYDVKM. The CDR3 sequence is CASRKLTGASGYTF. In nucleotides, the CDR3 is TGTGCCAGCAGAAAACTGACAGGGGCCTCTGGCTACACCTTC.

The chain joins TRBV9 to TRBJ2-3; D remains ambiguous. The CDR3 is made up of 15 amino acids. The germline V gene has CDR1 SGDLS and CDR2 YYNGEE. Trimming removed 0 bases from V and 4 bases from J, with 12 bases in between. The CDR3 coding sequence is TGTGCCAGCAGCGTAGCTATCCTCCCCTCAGATACGCAGTATTTT. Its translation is CASSVAILPSDTQYF. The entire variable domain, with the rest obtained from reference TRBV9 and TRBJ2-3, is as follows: DSGVTQTPKHLITATGQRVTLRCSPRSGDLSVYWYQQSLDQGLQFLIQYYNGEERAKGNILERFSAQQFPDLHSELNLSSLELGDSALYFCASSVAILPSDTQYFGPGTRLTVL.

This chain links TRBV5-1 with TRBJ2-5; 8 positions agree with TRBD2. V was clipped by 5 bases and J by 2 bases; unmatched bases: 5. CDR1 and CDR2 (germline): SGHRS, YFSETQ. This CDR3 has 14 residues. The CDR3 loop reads CASRPTSAQETQYF. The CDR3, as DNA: TGCGCCAGCAGGCCGACTAGCGCTCAAGAGACCCAGTACTTC.

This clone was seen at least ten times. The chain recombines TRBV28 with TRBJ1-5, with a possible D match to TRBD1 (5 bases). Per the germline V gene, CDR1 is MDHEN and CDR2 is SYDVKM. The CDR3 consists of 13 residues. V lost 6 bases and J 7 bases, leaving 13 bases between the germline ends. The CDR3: CASSRRAGQPQHF. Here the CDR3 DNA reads TGTGCCAGCAGCCGCAGGGCAGGCCAGCCCCAGCATTTT.